These T cell receptor beta chains were read from a single sample in a study of blood T cell repertoires in COVID-19. Sequencing used immunoSEQ multiplex PCR; TCRdb keeps in-frame clones, though not all of them. The profile shows roughly 140,000 clones, 80% to 90% of them singletons. The sequencing input was peripheral blood. These receptors were taken from a woman aged 40 to 49 with acute or convalescent COVID-19. Both conserved end residues are part of each CDR3. The order of the fields is CDR3 DNA, CDR3 protein, CDR3 length, V gene, D gene, J gene, clone size. D genes are given only for firm matches. Clone size appears in some rows only: once, few, many, or a class for an expanded clone.

cdr3_nt: TGTGCCAGCAGCGTAGACCCCGGGATAGGAAACACCATATATTTT
cdr3_aa: CASSVDPGIGNTIYF
cdr3_length: 15
v_call: TRBV9
d_call: .
j_call: TRBJ1-3
clone_size: .

cdr3_nt: TGTGCCAGCAGAAGACTCGGGCGGGAGGCGCAGCCCCAGCATTTT
cdr3_aa: CASRRLGREAQPQHF
cdr3_length: 15
v_call: TRBV6-5
d_call: .
j_call: TRBJ1-5
clone_size: .

cdr3_nt: TGCGCCAGCAGCCACACCAGGGGACGTGGAAAGAGGCAAGAGACCCAGTACTTC
cdr3_aa: CASSHTRGRGKRQETQYF
cdr3_length: 18
v_call: TRBV4-1
d_call: .
j_call: TRBJ2-5
clone_size: .

cdr3_nt: TGTGCCAGCAGTTCACTAGCGGGGGCCACAGATACGCAGTATTTT
cdr3_aa: CASSSLAGATDTQYF
cdr3_length: 15
v_call: TRBV28
d_call: TRBD2
j_call: TRBJ2-3
clone_size: few

cdr3_nt: TGTGCCAGCAGTTTAACAGGGGAAAACACCGGGGAGCTGTTTTTT
cdr3_aa: CASSLTGENTGELFF
cdr3_length: 15
v_call: TRBV28
d_call: TRBD1
j_call: TRBJ2-2
clone_size: .

cdr3_nt: TGTGCCAGTAGTATAGGGAACAGGGGATACAACTATGGCTACACCTTC
cdr3_aa: CASSIGNRGYNYGYTF
cdr3_length: 16
v_call: TRBV19
d_call: TRBD1
j_call: TRBJ1-2
clone_size: .

cdr3_nt: TGTGCCAGCAGCCAGACCGCAGGGTTTGGCTACACCTTC
cdr3_aa: CASSQTAGFGYTF
cdr3_length: 13
v_call: TRBV3-1/TRBV3-2
d_call: .
j_call: TRBJ1-2
clone_size: .

cdr3_nt: TGTGCCAGCAGTCCCGAGGCGGGCGCGTATGGCTACACCTTC
cdr3_aa: CASSPEAGAYGYTF
cdr3_length: 14
v_call: TRBV6-4
d_call: .
j_call: TRBJ1-2
clone_size: .

cdr3_nt: TGTGCCAGCAGCTTTGGCAGCCAAGAGACCCAGTACTTC
cdr3_aa: CASSFGSQETQYF
cdr3_length: 13
v_call: TRBV7-3
d_call: .
j_call: TRBJ2-5
clone_size: .

cdr3_nt: TGTGCCAGCACATACCCAGGGGCGCCTGGAAACACCATATATTTT
cdr3_aa: CASTYPGAPGNTIYF
cdr3_length: 15
v_call: TRBV2
d_call: .
j_call: TRBJ1-3
clone_size: .

cdr3_nt: TGTGCCAGTGCCTACCCAGGAGTCGGGGTTAATGAAAAACTGTTTTTT
cdr3_aa: CASAYPGVGVNEKLFF
cdr3_length: 16
v_call: TRBV19
d_call: .
j_call: TRBJ1-4
clone_size: .

cdr3_nt: TGTGCCAGCAGTTACTCGGGCCCTTCACCTGGAAACACCATATATTTT
cdr3_aa: CASSYSGPSPGNTIYF
cdr3_length: 16
v_call: TRBV6-5
d_call: .
j_call: TRBJ1-3
clone_size: .

cdr3_nt: TGTGCCAGCAGTCACAGGGTTCAAGAGACCCAGTACTTC
cdr3_aa: CASSHRVQETQYF
cdr3_length: 13
v_call: TRBV25-1
d_call: .
j_call: TRBJ2-5
clone_size: once

cdr3_nt: TGCGCCAGCAGCCGCAAGACAGGCAGTGGGGAAAAACTGTTTTTT
cdr3_aa: CASSRKTGSGEKLFF
cdr3_length: 15
v_call: TRBV5-1
d_call: .
j_call: TRBJ1-4
clone_size: .

cdr3_nt: TGTGCCAGCAGCTTAGAACAGCTGAGCACTGAAGCTTTCTTT
cdr3_aa: CASSLEQLSTEAFF
cdr3_length: 14
v_call: TRBV11-2
d_call: .
j_call: TRBJ1-1
clone_size: few

cdr3_nt: TGTGCCAGCAGTGGGACTACCGGGACTAGCGGGGGTGGGTCCTACAATGAGCAGTTCTTC
cdr3_aa: CASSGTTGTSGGGSYNEQFF
cdr3_length: 20
v_call: TRBV6-1
d_call: TRBD2
j_call: TRBJ2-1
clone_size: .

cdr3_nt: TGTGCCAGCAGTTTATCTACTGGGGCCAACGTCCTGACTTTC
cdr3_aa: CASSLSTGANVLTF
cdr3_length: 14
v_call: TRBV27
d_call: .
j_call: TRBJ2-6
clone_size: .

cdr3_nt: TGTGCCAGCAGCGTAGGCGGACAGGAGGCCTACAATGAGCAGTTCTTC
cdr3_aa: CASSVGGQEAYNEQFF
cdr3_length: 16
v_call: TRBV9
d_call: TRBD1
j_call: TRBJ2-1
clone_size: .

cdr3_nt: TGTGCCTGGAGTGTCCCTACTCCGACAGGGAGGACTGAAAAACTGTTTTTT
cdr3_aa: CAWSVPTPTGRTEKLFF
cdr3_length: 17
v_call: TRBV30
d_call: TRBD1
j_call: TRBJ1-4
clone_size: .

cdr3_nt: TGTGCCAGCAGCGCATCAGGGAAAACGAACACTGAAGCTTTCTTT
cdr3_aa: CASSASGKTNTEAFF
cdr3_length: 15
v_call: TRBV7-2
d_call: .
j_call: TRBJ1-1
clone_size: .

cdr3_nt: TGTGCCAGCTCTCTGGGAGTCAAGTCCACTGAAGCTTTCTTT
cdr3_aa: CASSLGVKSTEAFF
cdr3_length: 14
v_call: TRBV18
d_call: .
j_call: TRBJ1-1
clone_size: .

cdr3_nt: TGTGCCAGCAGCCAAGATGAGTCCTACAATGAGCAGTTCTTC
cdr3_aa: CASSQDESYNEQFF
cdr3_length: 14
v_call: TRBV3-1/TRBV3-2
d_call: .
j_call: TRBJ2-1
clone_size: once

cdr3_nt: TGTGCCAGCAGCGTATCCAGACTGGGGGGAGATACGCAGTATTTT
cdr3_aa: CASSVSRLGGDTQYF
cdr3_length: 15
v_call: TRBV9
d_call: .
j_call: TRBJ2-3
clone_size: .

cdr3_nt: TGTGCCAGCAGCTTGGACAGGGGGCACCAAGAGACCCAGTACTTC
cdr3_aa: CASSLDRGHQETQYF
cdr3_length: 15
v_call: TRBV5-4
d_call: TRBD1
j_call: TRBJ2-5
clone_size: once

cdr3_nt: TGTGCCAGCAGCGCCGAATATGTAGCGGGCTTACCCCCCTACTACGAGCAGTACTTC
cdr3_aa: CASSAEYVAGLPPYYEQYF
cdr3_length: 19
v_call: TRBV3-1/TRBV3-2
d_call: TRBD2
j_call: TRBJ2-7
clone_size: .

cdr3_nt: TGCGCCAGCAGGGGAGACAGGGGGTCGTCTGAAGCTTTCTTT
cdr3_aa: CASRGDRGSSEAFF
cdr3_length: 14
v_call: TRBV5-1
d_call: TRBD1
j_call: TRBJ1-1
clone_size: .

cdr3_nt: TGTGCCAGCAGCCTATCTGGTGGGGCTAGCGGATTATACAATGAGCAGTTCTTC
cdr3_aa: CASSLSGGASGLYNEQFF
cdr3_length: 18
v_call: TRBV4-2
d_call: TRBD2
j_call: TRBJ2-1
clone_size: .

cdr3_nt: TGTGCCAGCAGTTACTCCGGGTCTGAAGCTTTCTTT
cdr3_aa: CASSYSGSEAFF
cdr3_length: 12
v_call: TRBV6-6
d_call: .
j_call: TRBJ1-1
clone_size: .

cdr3_nt: TGTGCCAGCAGCACCCAAACCGGGACAGCGGATTCACCCCTCCACTTT
cdr3_aa: CASSTQTGTADSPLHF
cdr3_length: 16
v_call: TRBV9
d_call: TRBD1
j_call: TRBJ1-6
clone_size: .

cdr3_nt: TGTGCCAGCGGCCCCGGACAGGGTCGCACCGGGGAGCTGTTTTTT
cdr3_aa: CASGPGQGRTGELFF
cdr3_length: 15
v_call: TRBV6-2/TRBV6-3
d_call: TRBD1
j_call: TRBJ2-2
clone_size: .

cdr3_nt: TGTGCCAGCAGCTTAGGGGGCGAGGGCAATCAGCCCCAGCATTTT
cdr3_aa: CASSLGGEGNQPQHF
cdr3_length: 15
v_call: TRBV7-4
d_call: .
j_call: TRBJ1-5
clone_size: .

cdr3_nt: TGTGCCAGCAGCTTGATACAGGGGTCCGCCTACAATGAGCAGTTCTTC
cdr3_aa: CASSLIQGSAYNEQFF
cdr3_length: 16
v_call: TRBV5-8
d_call: TRBD1
j_call: TRBJ2-1
clone_size: .

cdr3_nt: TGTGCTAGTGGTACTTGGGGCGTTGTACACGAGCAGTACTTC
cdr3_aa: CASGTWGVVHEQYF
cdr3_length: 14
v_call: TRBV12-5
d_call: .
j_call: TRBJ2-7
clone_size: .

cdr3_nt: TGCGCCAGCAGCCAAGGGGACTCACGGGACATTCAGTACTTC
cdr3_aa: CASSQGDSRDIQYF
cdr3_length: 14
v_call: TRBV4-1
d_call: .
j_call: TRBJ2-4
clone_size: .

cdr3_nt: TGTGCCAGCACCCCTCAGGATTTCCGCACAGATACGCAGTATTTT
cdr3_aa: CASTPQDFRTDTQYF
cdr3_length: 15
v_call: TRBV27
d_call: .
j_call: TRBJ2-3
clone_size: .

cdr3_nt: TGTGCCAGCAGCTCCCTTAACACCGGGGAGCTGTTTTTT
cdr3_aa: CASSSLNTGELFF
cdr3_length: 13
v_call: TRBV7-9
d_call: .
j_call: TRBJ2-2
clone_size: .

cdr3_nt: TGTGCCAGCAGCAACAGGGGGAATAATGAAAAACTGTTTTTT
cdr3_aa: CASSNRGNNEKLFF
cdr3_length: 14
v_call: TRBV5-4
d_call: TRBD1
j_call: TRBJ1-4
clone_size: .

cdr3_nt: TGTGCCAGCAGTGACATACGGACTAGCGGGAGTTCCTACGAGCAGTACTTC
cdr3_aa: CASSDIRTSGSSYEQYF
cdr3_length: 17
v_call: TRBV2
d_call: TRBD2
j_call: TRBJ2-7
clone_size: .

cdr3_nt: TGTGCCAGCAGCTTAAGGACTAGCGGGAACAATGAGCAGTTCTTC
cdr3_aa: CASSLRTSGNNEQFF
cdr3_length: 15
v_call: TRBV7-3
d_call: TRBD2
j_call: TRBJ2-1
clone_size: .

cdr3_nt: TGCAGCGTTGAAGGGCGGTACGGCACAGATACGCAGTATTTT
cdr3_aa: CSVEGRYGTDTQYF
cdr3_length: 14
v_call: TRBV29-1
d_call: .
j_call: TRBJ2-3
clone_size: .

cdr3_nt: TGTGCCAGCTCACCACGGAGGGCAGAGGACACAGATACGCAGTATTTT
cdr3_aa: CASSPRRAEDTDTQYF
cdr3_length: 16
v_call: TRBV18
d_call: .
j_call: TRBJ2-3
clone_size: .

cdr3_nt: TGTGCCAGCAGTGGAGGGACAGGGGGCCCCCTTAATTCACCCCTCCACTTT
cdr3_aa: CASSGGTGGPLNSPLHF
cdr3_length: 17
v_call: TRBV2
d_call: TRBD1
j_call: TRBJ1-6
clone_size: few

cdr3_nt: TGTGCCAGCAGCTTGCGGAATGAAAAACTGTTTTTT
cdr3_aa: CASSLRNEKLFF
cdr3_length: 12
v_call: TRBV5-5
d_call: .
j_call: TRBJ1-4
clone_size: few

cdr3_nt: TGCGCCAGCGGTTACTTGGCGGGGGACAATGAGCAGTTCTTC
cdr3_aa: CASGYLAGDNEQFF
cdr3_length: 14
v_call: TRBV5-1
d_call: TRBD2
j_call: TRBJ2-1
clone_size: .

cdr3_nt: TGTGCCATCAGTGAGTCTGGGCCGAACACTGAAGCTTTCTTT
cdr3_aa: CAISESGPNTEAFF
cdr3_length: 14
v_call: TRBV10-3
d_call: .
j_call: TRBJ1-1
clone_size: .

cdr3_nt: TGTGCCAGCAGCGGAGGGGGCTCAAAGACTGAAGCTTTCTTT
cdr3_aa: CASSGGGSKTEAFF
cdr3_length: 14
v_call: TRBV11-3
d_call: TRBD1
j_call: TRBJ1-1
clone_size: .

cdr3_nt: TGCAGTGCTAGTGGTTCCCAGGGGTTCTCCTACGAGCAGTACTTC
cdr3_aa: CSASGSQGFSYEQYF
cdr3_length: 15
v_call: TRBV20-1
d_call: .
j_call: TRBJ2-7
clone_size: .

cdr3_nt: TGTGCCAGCAGTTTAGGGCAGGGGGCTAGGAATTCACCCCTCCACTTT
cdr3_aa: CASSLGQGARNSPLHF
cdr3_length: 16
v_call: TRBV27
d_call: TRBD1
j_call: TRBJ1-6
clone_size: once

cdr3_nt: TGTGCCAGTAGTATTTTAGCGGGGGGCTCGGACGACCCGCAGTATTTT
cdr3_aa: CASSILAGGSDDPQYF
cdr3_length: 16
v_call: TRBV19
d_call: TRBD2
j_call: TRBJ2-3
clone_size: .

cdr3_nt: TGCGCCAGCAGCTTGGTTGCGGGGGGACTAGCGGGAACAGATACGCAGTATTTT
cdr3_aa: CASSLVAGGLAGTDTQYF
cdr3_length: 18
v_call: TRBV5-1
d_call: TRBD2
j_call: TRBJ2-3
clone_size: .

cdr3_nt: TGTGCCAGCAGTTACCTCCAGGGGGGCCTTAATGAAAAACTGTTTTTT
cdr3_aa: CASSYLQGGLNEKLFF
cdr3_length: 16
v_call: TRBV6-5
d_call: TRBD1
j_call: TRBJ1-4
clone_size: .

cdr3_nt: TGTGCCAGCAGCCCAAACCAGGGCACAGATACGCAGTATTTT
cdr3_aa: CASSPNQGTDTQYF
cdr3_length: 14
v_call: TRBV3-1/TRBV3-2
d_call: .
j_call: TRBJ2-3
clone_size: .

cdr3_nt: TGTGCCAGCAGCTATGGGCCCTTC
cdr3_aa: CASSYGPF
cdr3_length: 8
v_call: TRBV7-8
d_call: .
j_call: TRBJ2-7
clone_size: few